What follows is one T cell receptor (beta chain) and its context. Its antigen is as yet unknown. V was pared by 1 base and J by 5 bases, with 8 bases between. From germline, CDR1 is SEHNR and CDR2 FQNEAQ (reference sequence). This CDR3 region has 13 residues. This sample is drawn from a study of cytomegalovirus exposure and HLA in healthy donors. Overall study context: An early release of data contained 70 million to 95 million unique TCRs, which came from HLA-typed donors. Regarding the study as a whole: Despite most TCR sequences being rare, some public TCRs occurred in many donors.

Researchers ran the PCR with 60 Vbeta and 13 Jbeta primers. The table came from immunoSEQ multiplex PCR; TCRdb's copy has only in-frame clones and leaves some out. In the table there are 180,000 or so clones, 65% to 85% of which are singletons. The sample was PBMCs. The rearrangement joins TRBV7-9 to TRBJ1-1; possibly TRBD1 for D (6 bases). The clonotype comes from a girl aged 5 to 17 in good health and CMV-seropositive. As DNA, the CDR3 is TGTGCCAGCAGCTTAGATCAGGGGACTGAAGCTTTCTTT. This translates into CASSLDQGTEAFF.